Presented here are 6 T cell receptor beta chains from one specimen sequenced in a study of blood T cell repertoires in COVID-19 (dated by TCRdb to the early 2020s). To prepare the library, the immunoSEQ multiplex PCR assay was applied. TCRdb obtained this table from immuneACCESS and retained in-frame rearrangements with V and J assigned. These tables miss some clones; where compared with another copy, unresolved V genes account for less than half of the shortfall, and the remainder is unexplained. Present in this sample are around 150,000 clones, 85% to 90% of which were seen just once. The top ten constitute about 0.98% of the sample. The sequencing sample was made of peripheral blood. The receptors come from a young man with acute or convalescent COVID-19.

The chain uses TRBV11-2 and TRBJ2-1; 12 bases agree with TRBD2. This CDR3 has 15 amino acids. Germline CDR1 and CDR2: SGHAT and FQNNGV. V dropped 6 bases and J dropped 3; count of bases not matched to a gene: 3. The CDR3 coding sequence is TGTGCCAGCAGGGGACTAGCGGGCAACTACAATGAGCAGTTCTTC. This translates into CASRGLAGNYNEQFF.

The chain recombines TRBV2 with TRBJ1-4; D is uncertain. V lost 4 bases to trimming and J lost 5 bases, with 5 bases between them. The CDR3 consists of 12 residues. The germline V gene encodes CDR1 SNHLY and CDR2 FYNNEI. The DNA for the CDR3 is TGTGCCAGCAGTGGAGTAAATGAAAAACTGTTTTTT. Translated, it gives CASSGVNEKLFF.

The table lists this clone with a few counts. The CDR3, as DNA: TGTGCCAGCAGTTACTCGGGCAGCTTCACAGATACGCAGTATTTT. Translating it yields CASSYSGSFTDTQYF. J is TRBJ2-3 and V is TRBV6-2 or TRBV6-3; D ambiguous. Germline CDR1 is MNHEY and CDR2 is SVGEGT. The V end was cut by 0 bases, the J end by 2 bases, with 9 bases between. The CDR3 consists of 15 residues.

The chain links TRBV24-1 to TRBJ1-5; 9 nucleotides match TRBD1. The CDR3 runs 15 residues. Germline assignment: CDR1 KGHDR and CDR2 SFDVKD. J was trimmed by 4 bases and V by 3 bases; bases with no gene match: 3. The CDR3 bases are TGTGCCACCAGTGATACCGGGACAGGGAATCAGCCCCAGCATTTT. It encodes CATSDTGTGNQPQHF.

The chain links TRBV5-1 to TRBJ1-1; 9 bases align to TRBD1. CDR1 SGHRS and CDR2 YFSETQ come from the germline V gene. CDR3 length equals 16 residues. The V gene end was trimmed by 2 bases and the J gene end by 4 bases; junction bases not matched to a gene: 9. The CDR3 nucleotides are TGCGCCAGCAGCTTACAGGGGGCTCAGTTGGGCACTGAAGCTTTCTTT. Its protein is CASSLQGAQLGTEAFF.

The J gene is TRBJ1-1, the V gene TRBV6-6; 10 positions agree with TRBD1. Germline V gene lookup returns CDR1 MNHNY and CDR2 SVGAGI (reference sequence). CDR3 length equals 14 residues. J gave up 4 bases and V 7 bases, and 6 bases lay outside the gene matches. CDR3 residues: CASTATGGSTEAFF. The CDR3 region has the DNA TGTGCCAGCACCGCGACAGGGGGCTCCACTGAAGCTTTCTTT.